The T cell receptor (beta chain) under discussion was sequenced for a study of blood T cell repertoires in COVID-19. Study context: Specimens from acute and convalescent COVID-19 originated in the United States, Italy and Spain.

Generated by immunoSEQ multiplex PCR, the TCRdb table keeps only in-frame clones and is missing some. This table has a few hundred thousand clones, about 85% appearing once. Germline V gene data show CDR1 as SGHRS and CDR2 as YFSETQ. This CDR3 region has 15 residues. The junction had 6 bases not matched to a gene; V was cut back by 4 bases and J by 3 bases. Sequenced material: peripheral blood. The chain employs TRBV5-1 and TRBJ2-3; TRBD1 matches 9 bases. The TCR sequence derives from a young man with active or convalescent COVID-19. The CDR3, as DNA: TGCGCCAGCAGCCCGTGGGACAGGGTGACAGATACGCAGTATTTT. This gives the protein CASSPWDRVTDTQYF.